The present entry profiles one T cell receptor (beta chain) with its context. As yet, its antigen is unknown. Vbeta (60) and Jbeta (13) primers were used in the PCR. Only in-frame clones appear in the TCRdb table, and some are missing; sequencing was by immunoSEQ multiplex PCR. The sample shows 150,000 to 200,000 clones, 80% to 85% of them seen only once. Germline V gives CDR1 GTSNPN, CDR2 SVGIG (reference sequence). V dropped 6 bases and J dropped 5; count of bases not matched to a gene: 16. CDR3 length: 16 residues. The sample belongs to a study of cytomegalovirus exposure and HLA in healthy donors. Study-wide context: Of roughly 400 genotyped donors, more than 65% grouped in the Caucasian-associated ancestry cluster.

Study findings and constraints: Trimming of TCR beta V- and J-genes showed a link, identified in a later analysis, to a missense DCLRE1C variant. In an earlier analysis, in some 500 donors, most V segments appeared productive either ~90% or ~30% of the time. Among the most significant clusters, several appeared linked to common viral pathogens in a later analysis.

This receptor was taken from a woman aged 18-29 years in good health and CMV-seropositive. The chain links TRBV30 to TRBJ2-1; TRBD1 matches at 7 bases. Material: PBMCs. CDR3 region: CACLDPGTEFNNEQFF. The CDR3 bases are TGTGCCTGCCTTGACCCCGGGACAGAATTTAACAATGAGCAGTTCTTC.